This TCR beta chain was sequenced in a study of T cells in Graves' hyperthyroidism and ophthalmopathy. This CDR3 is built from 16 residues. The germline V and J ends were trimmed by 5 bases and 2 bases, with 19 bases remaining between them. Germline CDR1 reads SGHTA; CDR2 reads FQGNSA. Exclusions: uncontrolled infection, other autoimmune disease, pregnancy, lactation. This clonotype has ten or more counts. RNA transcripts were the template for amplifying TCR beta CDR3 regions. During a first-round RT-PCR of the TCR CDR3, the HTBI primer set was used. TCRdb recomputed calls from the multiplex PCR reads with MiXCR, one row per CDR3 protein. The sample has 600,000 to 800,000 distinct CDR3 sequences; under 45% are singletons.

The V gene is TRBV7-2, the J gene TRBJ2-7; the D call may be TRBD1 or TRBD2 (5 bases each). What was sequenced was blood. The source of this sequence is a woman aged 40 to 50 with Graves' hyperthyroidism. CDR3 bases: TGTGCCAGCAGCCCAGGGAGCCTAGCCCAACCCTACGAGCAGTACTTC. This translates into CASSPGSLAQPYEQYF. Complete variable domain (other parts from reference TRBV7-2 and TRBJ2-7): GAGVSQSPSNKVTEKGKDVELRCDPISGHTALYWYRQSLGQGLEFLIYFQGNSAPDKSGLPSDRFSAERTGGSVSTLTIQRTQQEDSAVYLCASSPGSLAQPYEQYFGPGTRLTVT.